This paragraph covers one T cell receptor (beta chain) sequence. Data came from immunoSEQ multiplex PCR; TCRdb stores just in-frame clones and leaves some out. The sample comprises about 85,000 clones, around 94% of which are singletons, and roughly 0.25% rests with the top ten. The data stem from a study of technical replicates of blood from a handful of donors. From germline, CDR1 is SGHTA and CDR2 FQGNSA. The CDR3 covers 15 residues. The V gene lost 1 base and the J gene lost 11 bases, with 20 bases spanning the gap. The chain carries TRBV7-2 and TRBJ1-1; tentative D call: TRBD1 (5 bases). This TCR was recovered from a human donor in good health. The sample consisted of T cells isolated from PBMCs. CDR3 nucleotides: TGTGCCAGCAGCTTAGGGGGGGTTTATACCCGGGGGGCTTTCTTT. Encoded protein: CASSLGGVYTRGAFF.